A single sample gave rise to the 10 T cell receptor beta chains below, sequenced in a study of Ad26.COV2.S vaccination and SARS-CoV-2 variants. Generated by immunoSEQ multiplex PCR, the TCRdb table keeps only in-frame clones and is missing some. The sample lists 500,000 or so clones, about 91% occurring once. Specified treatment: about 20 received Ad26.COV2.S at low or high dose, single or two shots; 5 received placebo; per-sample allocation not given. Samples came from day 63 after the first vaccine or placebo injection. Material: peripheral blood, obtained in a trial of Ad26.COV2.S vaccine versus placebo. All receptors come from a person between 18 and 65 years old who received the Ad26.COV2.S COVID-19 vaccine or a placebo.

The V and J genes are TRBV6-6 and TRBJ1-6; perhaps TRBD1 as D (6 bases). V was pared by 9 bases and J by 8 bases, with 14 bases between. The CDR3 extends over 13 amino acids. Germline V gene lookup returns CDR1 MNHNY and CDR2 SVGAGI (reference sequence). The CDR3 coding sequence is TGTGCCAGTCCGTGGGGGGCGGATTCACCCCTCCACTTT. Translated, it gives CASPWGADSPLHF.

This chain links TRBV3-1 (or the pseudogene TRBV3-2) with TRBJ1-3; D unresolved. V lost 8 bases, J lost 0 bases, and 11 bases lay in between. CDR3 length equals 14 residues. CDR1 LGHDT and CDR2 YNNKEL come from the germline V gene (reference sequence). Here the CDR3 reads CASCRTDSGNTIYF. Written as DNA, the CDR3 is TGTGCCAGCTGTAGGACGGACTCTGGAAACACCATATATTTT.

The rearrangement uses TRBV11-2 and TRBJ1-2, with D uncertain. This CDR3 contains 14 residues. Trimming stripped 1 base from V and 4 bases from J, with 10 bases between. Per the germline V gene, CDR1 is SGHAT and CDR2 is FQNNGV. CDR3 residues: CASSLGWGSYGYTF. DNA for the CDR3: TGTGCCAGCAGCTTAGGGTGGGGATCCTATGGCTACACCTTC. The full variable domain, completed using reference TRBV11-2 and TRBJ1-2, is EAGVAQSPRYKIIEKRQSVAFWCNPISGHATLYWYQQILGQGPKLLIQFQNNGVVDDSQLPKDRFSAERLKGVDSTLKIQPAKLEDSAVYLCASSLGWGSYGYTFGSGTRLTVV.

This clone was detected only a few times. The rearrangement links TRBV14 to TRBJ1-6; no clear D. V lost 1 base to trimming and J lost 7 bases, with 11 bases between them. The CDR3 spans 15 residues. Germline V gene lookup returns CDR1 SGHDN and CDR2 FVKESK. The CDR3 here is CASSQVERVNSPLHF. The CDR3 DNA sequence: TGTGCCAGCAGCCAAGTGGAGAGAGTAAATTCACCCCTCCACTTT.

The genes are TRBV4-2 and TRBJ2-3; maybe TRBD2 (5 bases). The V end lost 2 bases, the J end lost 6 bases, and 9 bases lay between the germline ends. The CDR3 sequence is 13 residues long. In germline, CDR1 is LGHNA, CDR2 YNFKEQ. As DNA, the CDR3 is TGTGCCAGCAGCCAAAGGAGGCGGGATACGCAGTATTTT. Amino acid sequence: CASSQRRRDTQYF.

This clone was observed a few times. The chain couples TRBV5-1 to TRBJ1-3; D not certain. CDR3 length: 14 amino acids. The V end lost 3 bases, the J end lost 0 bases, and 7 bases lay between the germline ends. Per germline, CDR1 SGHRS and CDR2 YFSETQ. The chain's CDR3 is CASSSASSGNTIYF. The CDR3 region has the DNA TGCGCCAGCAGCTCAGCAAGCTCTGGAAACACCATATATTTT.

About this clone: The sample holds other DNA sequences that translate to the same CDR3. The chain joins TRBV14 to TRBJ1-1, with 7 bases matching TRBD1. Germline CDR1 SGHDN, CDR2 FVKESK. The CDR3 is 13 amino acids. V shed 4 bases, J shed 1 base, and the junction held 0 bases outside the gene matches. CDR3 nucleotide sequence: TGTGCCAGCAGCCGGGACAGGAACACTGAAGCTTTCTTT. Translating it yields CASSRDRNTEAFF.

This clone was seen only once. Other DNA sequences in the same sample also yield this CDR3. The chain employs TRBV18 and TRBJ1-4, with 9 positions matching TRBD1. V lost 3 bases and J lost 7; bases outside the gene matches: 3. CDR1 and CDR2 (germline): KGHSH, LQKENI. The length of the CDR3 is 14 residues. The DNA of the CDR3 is TGTGCCAGCTCACCCGGACAGGGGAGTGAAAAACTGTTTTTT. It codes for CASSPGQGSEKLFF.

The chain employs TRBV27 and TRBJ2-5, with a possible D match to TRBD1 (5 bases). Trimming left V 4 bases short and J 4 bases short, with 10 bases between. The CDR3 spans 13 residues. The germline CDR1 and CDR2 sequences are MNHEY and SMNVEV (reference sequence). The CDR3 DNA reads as TGTGCCAGCAGTTCTGTAGGGGTAGAGACCCAGTACTTC. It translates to CASSSVGVETQYF.

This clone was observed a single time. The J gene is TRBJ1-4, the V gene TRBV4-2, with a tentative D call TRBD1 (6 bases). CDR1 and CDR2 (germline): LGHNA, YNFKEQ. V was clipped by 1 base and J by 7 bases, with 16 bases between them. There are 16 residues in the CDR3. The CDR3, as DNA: TGTGCCAGCAGCCAAGTCAAGGACAGCTTGGGTGAAAAACTGTTTTTT. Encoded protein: CASSQVKDSLGEKLFF.